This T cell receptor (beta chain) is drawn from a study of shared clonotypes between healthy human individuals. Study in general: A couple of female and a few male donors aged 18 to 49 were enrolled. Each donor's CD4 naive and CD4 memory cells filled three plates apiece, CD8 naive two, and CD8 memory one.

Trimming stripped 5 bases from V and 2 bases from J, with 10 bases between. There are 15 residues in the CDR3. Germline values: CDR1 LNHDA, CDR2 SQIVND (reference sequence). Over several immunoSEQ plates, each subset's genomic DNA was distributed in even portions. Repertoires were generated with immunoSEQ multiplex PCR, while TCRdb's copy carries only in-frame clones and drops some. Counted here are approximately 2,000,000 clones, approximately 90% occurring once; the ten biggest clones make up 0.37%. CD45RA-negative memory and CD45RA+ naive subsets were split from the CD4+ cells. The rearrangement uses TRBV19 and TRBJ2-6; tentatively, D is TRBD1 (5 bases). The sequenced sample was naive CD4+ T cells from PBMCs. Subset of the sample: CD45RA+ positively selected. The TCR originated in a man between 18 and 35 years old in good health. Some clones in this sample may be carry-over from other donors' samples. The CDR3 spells CASSPQGTGANVLTF. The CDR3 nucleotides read TGTGCCAGTAGTCCCCAGGGTACTGGGGCCAACGTCCTGACTTTC.